This T cell receptor (beta chain) was captured in a study of beta chain features in type 1 diabetes. The CDR3 consists of 19 residues. The V gene's germline CDR1 is MDHEN and CDR2 SYDVKM. V shed 2 bases, J shed 0 bases, and the junction held 14 bases outside the gene matches. The sequenced template was cDNA made from the entire isolated RNA. Sequencing used immunoSEQ multiplex PCR; TCRdb keeps in-frame clones, though not all of them. The sample lists approximately 120,000 clones; roughly 43% were seen once. This chain joins TRBV28 and TRBJ1-1, with 8 bases aligning to TRBD1. The specimen sequenced was stem cell memory CD4+ T cells from blood. The sequence was collected from a woman between 18 and 29 years old in good health. CDR3 nucleotides: TGTGCCAGCAGTTTAAGGGACAGGCCTGTGGTGGGAATGAACACTGAAGCTTTCTTT. This gives the protein CASSLRDRPVVGMNTEAFF.